The following is a T cell receptor beta chain sequence with its context. Cohort 3 donors counted as recovered after two negative PCRs, clearance, or resolved symptoms. TCRdb's copy holds only in-frame clones and misses some; the assay was immunoSEQ multiplex PCR. Of about 220,000 clones listed, less than 90% are singletons. This sample is part of a study of blood T cell repertoires in COVID-19. The wider study: T cells, B-cell-depleted T cells, or PBMCs provided the cDNA or gDNA that served as material.

The V end lost 8 bases, the J end lost 1 base, and 14 bases lay between the germline ends. Germline V gene data show CDR1 as MNHEY and CDR2 as SMNVEV (reference sequence). This CDR3 contains 14 residues. This clonotype was obtained from a young woman who had recovered from COVID-19. The sample taken for sequencing was PBMCs or T cells enriched from blood (not recorded which). The rearrangement uses TRBV27 and TRBJ1-1; the D is unclear. CDR3 amino acids: CASSEWEQNTEAFF. DNA for the CDR3: TGTGCCAGCTCGGAGTGGGAGCAGAACACTGAAGCTTTCTTT.